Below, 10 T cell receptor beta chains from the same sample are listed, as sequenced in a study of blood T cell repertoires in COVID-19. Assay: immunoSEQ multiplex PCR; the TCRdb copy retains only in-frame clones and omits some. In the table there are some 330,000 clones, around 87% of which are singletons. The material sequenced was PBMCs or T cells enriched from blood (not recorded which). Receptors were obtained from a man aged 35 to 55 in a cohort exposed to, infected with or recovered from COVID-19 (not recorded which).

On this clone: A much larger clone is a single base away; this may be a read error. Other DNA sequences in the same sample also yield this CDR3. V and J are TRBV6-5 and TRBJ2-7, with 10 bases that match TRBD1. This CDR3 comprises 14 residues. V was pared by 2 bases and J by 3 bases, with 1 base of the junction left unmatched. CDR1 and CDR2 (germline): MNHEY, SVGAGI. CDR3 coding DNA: TGTGCCAGCAGTTACCGGGACAGGGGCTACGAGCAGTACTTC. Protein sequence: CASSYRDRGYEQYF.

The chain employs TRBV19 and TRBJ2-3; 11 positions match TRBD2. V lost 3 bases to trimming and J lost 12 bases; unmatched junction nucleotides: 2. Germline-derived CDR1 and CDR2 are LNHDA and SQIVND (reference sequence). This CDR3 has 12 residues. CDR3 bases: TGTGCCAGTAGTATGGGACTAGCGGCTCAGTATTTT. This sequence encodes CASSMGLAAQYF.

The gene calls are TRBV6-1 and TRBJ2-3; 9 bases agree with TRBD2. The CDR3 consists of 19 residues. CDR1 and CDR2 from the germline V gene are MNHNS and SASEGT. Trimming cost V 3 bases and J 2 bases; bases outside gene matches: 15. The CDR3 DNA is TGTGCCAGCAGTGATAAAAGCGGGAGGCCTATATTAAACACAGATACGCAGTATTTT. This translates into CASSDKSGRPILNTDTQYF.

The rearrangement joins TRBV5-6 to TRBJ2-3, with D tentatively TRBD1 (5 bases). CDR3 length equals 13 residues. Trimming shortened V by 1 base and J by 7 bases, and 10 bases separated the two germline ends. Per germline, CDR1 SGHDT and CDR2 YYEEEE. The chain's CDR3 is CASSLWPGHTQYF. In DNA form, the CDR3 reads TGTGCCAGCAGCTTGTGGCCAGGGCATACGCAGTATTTT.

Here the CDR3 reads CASSIEAGYTGELFF. DNA for the CDR3: TGTGCCAGTAGTATAGAAGCGGGTTACACCGGGGAGCTGTTTTTT. J is TRBJ2-2 and V is TRBV19; TRBD2 is a possible D gene (6 bases). Germline loops: CDR1 LNHDA, CDR2 SQIVND (reference sequence). The CDR3 sequence is 15 residues long. V dropped 0 bases and J dropped 3 bases, with 8 bases sitting between them.

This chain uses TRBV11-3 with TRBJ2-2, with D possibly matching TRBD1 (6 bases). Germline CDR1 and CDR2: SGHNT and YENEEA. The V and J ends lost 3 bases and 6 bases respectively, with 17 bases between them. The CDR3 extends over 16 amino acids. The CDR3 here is CASSFPGPQGSGELFF. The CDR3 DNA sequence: TGTGCCAGCAGCTTCCCGGGACCCCAGGGGTCCGGGGAGCTGTTTTTT.

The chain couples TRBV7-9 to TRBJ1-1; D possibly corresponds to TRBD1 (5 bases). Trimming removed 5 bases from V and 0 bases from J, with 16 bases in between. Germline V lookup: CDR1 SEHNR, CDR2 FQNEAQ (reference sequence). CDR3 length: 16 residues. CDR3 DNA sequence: TGTGCCAGCAGCCCGCGAATCCAGGGATTGAACACTGAAGCTTTCTTT. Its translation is CASSPRIQGLNTEAFF.

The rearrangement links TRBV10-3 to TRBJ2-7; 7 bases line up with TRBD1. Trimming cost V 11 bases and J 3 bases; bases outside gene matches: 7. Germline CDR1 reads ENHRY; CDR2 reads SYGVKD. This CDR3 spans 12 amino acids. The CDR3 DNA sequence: TGTGCCTCATCGGGACAGCTCTACGAGCAGTACTTC. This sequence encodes CASSGQLYEQYF.

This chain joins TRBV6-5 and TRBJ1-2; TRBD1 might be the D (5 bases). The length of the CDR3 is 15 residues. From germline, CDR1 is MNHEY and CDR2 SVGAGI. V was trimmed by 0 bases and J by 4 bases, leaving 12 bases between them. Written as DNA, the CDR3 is TGTGCCAGCAGTTACTCGACAGCCCATCCCTATGGCTACACCTTC. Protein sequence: CASSYSTAHPYGYTF.

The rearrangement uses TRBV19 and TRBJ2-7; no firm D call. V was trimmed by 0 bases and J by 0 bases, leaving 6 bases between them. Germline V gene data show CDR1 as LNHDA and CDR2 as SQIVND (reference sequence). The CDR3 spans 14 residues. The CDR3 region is CASSIDWPSYEQYF. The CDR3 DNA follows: TGTGCCAGTAGTATAGACTGGCCCTCCTACGAGCAGTACTTC.